Included here is one T cell receptor beta chain sequence, with context. This clone was seen more than once but under ten times. Its cognate antigen has yet to be identified. Base-call qualities are not available, and no considerably larger clone is one nucleotide away. The CDR3 runs 14 residues from the cysteine to the phenylalanine. The read is trimmed to its CDR3 DNA, 42 bases read in frame from base 1. The germline V gene specifies MNHEY as CDR1 and SVGAGI as CDR2. Trimming costs V 4 bases and J 7 bases, and their ends lie 11 bases apart. TCRbeta CDR3 regions were amplified from genomic DNA using the immunoSEQ Assay, a bias-controlled multiplex PCR. As for the original processing: Nucleated cell counts per sample were estimated from amplification of reference gene primers within the assay. Sequence reads were collapsed and filtered to measure the absolute abundance of every unique TCRbeta CDR3 rearrangement. For each sample, productive Simpson clonality was calculated as the square root of Simpson's diversity index over productive rearrangements. This immuneACCESS table, as held by TCRdb, lists in-frame sequences with V and J called but not all clones. Of the missing ones, under half trace to an unresolved V gene in checked studies; the others have no known cause. The V and J calls and clone size are taken from that table; D and trimming were inferred from the DNA. This sample is represented by more than 250,000 clones; about four fifths of them were singletons. Over 4% of the sample rests with the top ten.

This entry is derived from a study of blood T cell repertoires in COVID-19 (dated by TCRdb to about 2020). For the study in its entirety: The collaborator samples originated in the United States, Italy and Spain and spanned the acute and convalescent phases of COVID-19. Subjects who had been exposed to COVID-19, were actively infected with it, or had recovered from it provided the deeply sampled blood TCRbeta repertoires that made up the dataset. Where available, HLA class I and class II types were obtained from metadata supplied by the sample provider rather than from assay-based typing. Nearly every sample came with metadata listing a de-identified subject ID, COVID-19 status, age in years and sex. Samples were obtained from the ongoing ImmuneRACE study (first 160 participants) and from approximately 1,200 subjects provided by 6 global collaborators. The repertoires were released in a freely available public database meant as a resource for research on the immune response to SARS-CoV-2. The prospective study material was composed of cDNA or gDNA derived from T cells, B-cell-depleted T cells, or PBMCs.

What the authors observed across the whole study: Clinical and demographic metadata were provided uncurated, with the amount varying by source and participant.

In the prospective study, participants were about 18 to 89 years old, resided in about two dozen geographic areas of the United States, and were enrolled through a virtual design. In the prospective study, cohorts were assigned on the basis of participant-reported clinical history obtained from a screening survey and a study questionnaire. Exposed participants had been in contact with someone with a PCR-confirmed or clinician-diagnosed COVID-19 case within 2 weeks of study entry. In the prospective study, mobile phlebotomists collected whole blood, serum and a nasopharyngeal or oropharyngeal swab from each participant. Participants in the prospective study had the option to provide additional blood draws and questionnaires over a 2-month period. Before DNA extraction, blood samples from the prospective study were shipped at room temperature or frozen.

The chain links TRBV6-5 with TRBJ1-6; TRBD1 might be the D gene, on 5 matching bases. The sequenced sample consisted of PBMCs or T cells enriched from blood (not recorded which). This TCR was recovered from a middle-aged man who had been exposed to COVID-19. The CDR3 region reads CASSFTGENSPLHF. DNA sequence: TGTGCCAGCAGTTTTACAGGAGAGAATTCACCCCTCCACTTT.